This T cell receptor beta chain derives from a study of T cells in Graves' hyperthyroidism and ophthalmopathy. Diagnoses used clinical symptoms, serum thyroxine and TRAb, thyroid ultrasound and orbital computed tomography. Fresh peripheral blood, 10 ml, was the source of the PBMCs. Many counts were recorded for this clonotype. No antigen is known for it. Germline loops: CDR1 SQVTM, CDR2 ANQGSEA. CDR3 length: 14 amino acids. V dropped 6 bases and J dropped 5; count of bases not matched to a gene: 9. Amplification of TCR beta CDR3 regions used RNA as the template. Primed by the HTBI set, a first-round RT-PCR was run on the TCR CDR3. One entry per CDR3 protein, called by TCRdb with MiXCR from the multiplex PCR reads. This sample yields approximately 600,000 distinct CDR3 sequences, of which around 14% are seen a single time; roughly 7.1% belongs to the top ten. The study, taken as a whole, reports: Separating ophthalmopathy from stable hyperthyroidism was achieved by a 13 V-J model. Ophthalmopathy, which appeared later, was predicted by the model a median around 6.9 months before onset.

The sequence came from a young woman with Graves' ophthalmopathy. The sample comprised blood. The chain links TRBV29-1 to TRBJ2-1; 8 nucleotides agree with TRBD1. CDR3 sequence (DNA): TGCAGCGTAGAGGCGGGGACAGGCGACAATGAGCAGTTCTTC. Translation: CSVEAGTGDNEQFF.